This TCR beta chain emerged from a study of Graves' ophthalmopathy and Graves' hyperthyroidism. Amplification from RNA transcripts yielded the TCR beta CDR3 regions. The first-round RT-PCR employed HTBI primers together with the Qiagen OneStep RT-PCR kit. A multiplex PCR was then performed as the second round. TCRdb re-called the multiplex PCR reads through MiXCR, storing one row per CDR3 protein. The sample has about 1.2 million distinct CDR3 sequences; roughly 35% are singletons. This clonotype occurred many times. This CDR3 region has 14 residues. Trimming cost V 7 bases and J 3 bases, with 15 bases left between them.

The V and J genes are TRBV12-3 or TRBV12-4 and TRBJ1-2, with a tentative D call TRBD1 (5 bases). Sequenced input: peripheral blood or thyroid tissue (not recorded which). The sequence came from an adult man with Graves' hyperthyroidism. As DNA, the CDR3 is TGTGCCAGCACCTCGGGCGGGACTGACTATGGCTACACCTTC. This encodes CASTSGGTDYGYTF.